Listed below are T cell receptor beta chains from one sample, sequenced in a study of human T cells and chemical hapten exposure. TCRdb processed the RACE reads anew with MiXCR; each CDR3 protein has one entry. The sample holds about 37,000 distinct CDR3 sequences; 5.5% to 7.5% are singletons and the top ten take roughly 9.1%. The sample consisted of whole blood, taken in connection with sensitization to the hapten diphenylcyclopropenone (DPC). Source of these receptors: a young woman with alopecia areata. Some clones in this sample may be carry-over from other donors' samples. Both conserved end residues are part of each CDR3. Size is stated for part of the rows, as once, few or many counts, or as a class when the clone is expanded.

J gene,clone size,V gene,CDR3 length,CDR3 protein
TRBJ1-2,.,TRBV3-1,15,CASSQNDRGLAGYTF
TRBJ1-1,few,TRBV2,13,CASSVQTARGAFF
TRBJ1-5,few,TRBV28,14,CASSRVYPNQPQHF
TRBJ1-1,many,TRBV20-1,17,CSAHNLGRGTGLPEAFF
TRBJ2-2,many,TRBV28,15,CASSPQVSNTGELFF
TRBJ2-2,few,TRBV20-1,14,CSARDRLVPGELFF
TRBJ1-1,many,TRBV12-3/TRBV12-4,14,CASSSNPADTEAFF
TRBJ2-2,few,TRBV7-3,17,CASSLNGQGGFTGELFF
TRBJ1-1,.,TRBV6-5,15,CASSKDRGLNTEAFF
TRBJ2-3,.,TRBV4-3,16,CASSQGNGLTDGTQYF
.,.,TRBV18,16,CASSPPLAGGLYEQFF
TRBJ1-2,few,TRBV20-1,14,CSARDVTGGYGYTF
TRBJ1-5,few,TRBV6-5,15,CASSQTGGRNQPQHF
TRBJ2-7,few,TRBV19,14,CASTPTGGTYEQYF
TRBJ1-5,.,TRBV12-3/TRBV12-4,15,CASSYLRQGASPQHF
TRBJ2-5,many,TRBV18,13,CASSRRPQETQYF
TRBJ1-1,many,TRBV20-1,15,CSARPQGRMNTEAFF
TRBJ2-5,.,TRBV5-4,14,CASSLGRMLETQYF
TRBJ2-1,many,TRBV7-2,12,CASSLAKGEKFF
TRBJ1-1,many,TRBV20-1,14,CSAPQGGGNTEAFF
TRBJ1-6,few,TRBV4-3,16,CASSQDSRQGNSPLHF
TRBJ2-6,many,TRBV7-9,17,CASSPRPQIAGANVLTF
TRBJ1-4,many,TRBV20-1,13,CSANSGWDEKLFF
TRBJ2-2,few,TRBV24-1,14,CATSDDRDTGELFF
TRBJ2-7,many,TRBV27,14,CASSFLGQGYEQYF
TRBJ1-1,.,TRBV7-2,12,CASSPGTRGAFF
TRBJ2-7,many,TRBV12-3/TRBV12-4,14,CASSLSGGIYEQYF
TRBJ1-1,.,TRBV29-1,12,CSVEDLNTEAFF
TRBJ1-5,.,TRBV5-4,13,CASSLAGQKPQHF
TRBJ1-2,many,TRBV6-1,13,CASSETQGGGYTF
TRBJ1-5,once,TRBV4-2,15,CASSQSYQPNQPQHF
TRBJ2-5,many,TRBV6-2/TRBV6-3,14,CASSYFQLQETQYF
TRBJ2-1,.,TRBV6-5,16,CASSYGGQGAPNEQFF
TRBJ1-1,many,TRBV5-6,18,CASSLAIKTAQVGTEAFF
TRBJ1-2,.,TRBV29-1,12,CSVEGVRGHYTF
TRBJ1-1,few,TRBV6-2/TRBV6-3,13,CASSYSGRTEAFF
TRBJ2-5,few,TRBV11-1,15,CASSLGSTGGETQYF
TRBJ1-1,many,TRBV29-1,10,CSVVGTEAFF
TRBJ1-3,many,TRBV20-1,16,CSATGTRGIGGNTIYF
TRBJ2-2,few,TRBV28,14,CASSVPGQTGELFF
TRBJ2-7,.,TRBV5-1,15,CASSLAPRSSYEQYF
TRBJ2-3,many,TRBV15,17,CATSRDLASGGGDTQYF
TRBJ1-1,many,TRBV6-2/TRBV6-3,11,CASSPGTVAFF
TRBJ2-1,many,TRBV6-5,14,CASSPTGEGNEQFF
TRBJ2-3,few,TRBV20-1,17,CSASGLLMTGGADTQYF
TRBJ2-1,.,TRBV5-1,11,CASSLEREQFF
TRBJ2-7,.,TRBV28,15,CASSLSGTGIYEQYF
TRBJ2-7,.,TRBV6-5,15,CASSLRSLSSYEQYF
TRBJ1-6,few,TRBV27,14,CASSPQVNNSPLHF
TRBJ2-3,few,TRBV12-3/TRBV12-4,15,CASSVLRGDPPTQYF
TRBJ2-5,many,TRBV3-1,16,CASSQGSWGGQETQYF
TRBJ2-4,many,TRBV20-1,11,CSASDLGIQYF
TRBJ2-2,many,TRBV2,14,CASRPLETTGELFF
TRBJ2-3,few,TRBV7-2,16,CASSPQRGGRTDTQYF
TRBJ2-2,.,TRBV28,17,CASSLLVSSGNTGELFF
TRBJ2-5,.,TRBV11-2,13,CASSEIVGGVKYF
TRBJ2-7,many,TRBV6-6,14,CASSYSERKDEQYF
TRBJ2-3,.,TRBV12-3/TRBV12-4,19,CASSPQRRLAGGPGDTQYF
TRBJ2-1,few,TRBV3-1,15,CASSQDGGVINEQFF
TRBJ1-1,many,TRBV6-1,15,CASRDGGVLDTEAFF